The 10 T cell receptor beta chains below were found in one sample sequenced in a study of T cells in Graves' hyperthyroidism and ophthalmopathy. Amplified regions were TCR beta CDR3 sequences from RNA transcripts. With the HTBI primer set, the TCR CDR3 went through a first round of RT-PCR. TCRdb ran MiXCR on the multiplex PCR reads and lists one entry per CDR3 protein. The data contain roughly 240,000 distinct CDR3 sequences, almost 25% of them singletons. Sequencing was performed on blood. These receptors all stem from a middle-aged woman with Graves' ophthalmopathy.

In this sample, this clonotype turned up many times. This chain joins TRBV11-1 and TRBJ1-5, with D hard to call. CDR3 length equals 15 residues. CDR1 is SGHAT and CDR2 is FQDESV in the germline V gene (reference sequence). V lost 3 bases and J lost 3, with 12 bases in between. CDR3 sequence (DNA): TGTGCCAGCAGCTTTGATGGTGGAGACAATCAGCCCCAGCATTTT. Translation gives CASSFDGGDNQPQHF. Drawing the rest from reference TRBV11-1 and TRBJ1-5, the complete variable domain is EAEVAQSPRYKITEKSQAVAFWCDPISGHATLYWYRQILGQGPELLVQFQDESVVDDSQLPKDRFSAERLKGVDSTLKIQPAELGDSAMYLCASSFDGGDNQPQHFGDGTRLSIL.

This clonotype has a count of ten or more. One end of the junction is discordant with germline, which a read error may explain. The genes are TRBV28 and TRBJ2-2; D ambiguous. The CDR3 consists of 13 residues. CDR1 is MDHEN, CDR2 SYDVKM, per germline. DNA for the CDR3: TGTGCCAGCAGTTTATCCCCTGGCGAGGAGCTGCTTTTT. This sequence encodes CASSLSPGEELLF.

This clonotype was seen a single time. The CDR3 loop reads CATSRARDRARETQYF. CDR3 bases: TGTGCCACCAGCAGAGCGAGGGACAGGGCACGGGAGACCCAGTACTTC. V gene TRBV24-1 combines with J gene TRBJ2-5; the match to TRBD1 covers 9 bases. The CDR3 has 16 amino acids. V lost 7 bases, J lost 5 bases, and 13 bases stayed unmatched. Germline CDR1 KGHDR, CDR2 SFDVKD.

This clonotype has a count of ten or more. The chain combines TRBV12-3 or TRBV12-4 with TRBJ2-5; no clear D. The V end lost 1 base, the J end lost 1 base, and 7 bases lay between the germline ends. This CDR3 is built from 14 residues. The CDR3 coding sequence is TGTGCCAGCAGTTTAGGGGCTGTCCAAGAGACCCAGTACTTC. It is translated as CASSLGAVQETQYF.

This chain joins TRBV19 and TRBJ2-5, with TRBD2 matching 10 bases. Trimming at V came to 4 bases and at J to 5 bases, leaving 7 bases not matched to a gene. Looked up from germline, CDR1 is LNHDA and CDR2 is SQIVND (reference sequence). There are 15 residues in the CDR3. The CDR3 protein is CASSRGSGRRETQYF. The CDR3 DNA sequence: TGTGCCAGTAGTAGGGGTAGCGGGAGGCGGGAGACCCAGTACTTC.

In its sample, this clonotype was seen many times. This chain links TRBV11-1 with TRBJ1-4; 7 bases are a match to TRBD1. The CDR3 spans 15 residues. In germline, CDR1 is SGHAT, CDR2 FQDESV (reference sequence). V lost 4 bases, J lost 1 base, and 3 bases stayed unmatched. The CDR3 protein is CASSSRQGTNEKLFF. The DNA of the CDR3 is TGTGCCAGCAGCTCTCGACAGGGAACTAATGAAAAACTGTTTTTT.

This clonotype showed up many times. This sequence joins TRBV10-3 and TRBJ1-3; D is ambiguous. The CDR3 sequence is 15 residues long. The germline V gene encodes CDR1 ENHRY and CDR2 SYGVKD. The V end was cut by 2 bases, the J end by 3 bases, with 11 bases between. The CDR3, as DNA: TGTGCCATCAGTGAGGGGGTTACGTATGGAAACACCATATATTTT. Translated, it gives CAISEGVTYGNTIYF.

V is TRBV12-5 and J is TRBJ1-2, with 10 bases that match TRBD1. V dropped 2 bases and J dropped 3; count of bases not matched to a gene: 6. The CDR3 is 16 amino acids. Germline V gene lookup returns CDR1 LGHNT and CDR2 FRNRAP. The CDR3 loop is CASGLSRQGAYYGYTF. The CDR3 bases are TGTGCTAGTGGTTTGTCACGACAGGGGGCATACTATGGCTACACCTTC.

The CDR3 protein is CASSWGQAEAFF. The DNA for the CDR3 is TGTGCCAGCAGTTGGGGACAGGCTGAAGCTTTCTTT. This chain uses TRBV12-3 or TRBV12-4 with TRBJ1-1, with 8 nucleotides matching TRBD1. This CDR3 contains 12 residues. After removal of 4 bases from V and 6 bases from J, the junction contained 1 base not matched to a gene.

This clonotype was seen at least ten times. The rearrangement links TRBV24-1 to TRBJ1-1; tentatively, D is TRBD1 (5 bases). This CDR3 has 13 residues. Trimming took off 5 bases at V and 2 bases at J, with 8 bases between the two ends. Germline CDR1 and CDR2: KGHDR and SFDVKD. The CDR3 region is CATSAGPNTEAFF. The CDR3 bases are TGTGCCACCAGTGCGGGGCCTAACACTGAAGCTTTCTTT.